A single sample gave rise to the 27 T cell receptor beta chains below, sequenced in a study of sequential checkpoint blockade in melanoma. Treatment in this sample: randomized to nivolumab then ipilimumab (arm A) or the reverse (arm B). The protocol was immunoSEQ multiplex PCR, while the TCRdb copy is restricted to in-frame clones and leaves out a portion. The sample holds around 4,000 clones, approximately 19% seen once. The sequenced sample was tumor tissue (inferred from file names), obtained from a patient given nivolumab and ipilimumab in sequence. Receptors were obtained from a human donor with melanoma.

J is TRBJ2-7 and V is TRBV19; TRBD1 matches at 9 bases. This CDR3 is 15 amino acids long. V was pared by 5 bases and J by 5 bases, with 10 bases of the junction left unmatched. Germline V gene sequence: CDR1 LNHDA, CDR2 SQIVND (reference sequence). The CDR3 nucleotides read TGTGCCAGTAGTGGGCTTGGGACAGGGAACCACGAGCAGTACTTC. This gives the protein CASSGLGTGNHEQYF.

In this sample, this clone is medium-sized. This sequence joins TRBV19 and TRBJ2-3; TRBD1 agrees at 9 bases. Trimming at V came to 3 bases and at J to 6 bases, leaving 4 bases not matched to a gene. Germline CDR1 and CDR2: LNHDA and SQIVND (reference sequence). The CDR3 contains 14 residues. The CDR3 is CASSIGTGSDTQYF. CDR3 in DNA: TGTGCCAGTAGTATTGGGACAGGGTCCGATACGCAGTATTTT.

This clone was recorded a few times. The rearrangement joins TRBV9 to TRBJ1-4; D is uncertain. This CDR3 contains 14 residues. Looked up from germline, CDR1 is SGDLS and CDR2 is YYNGEE. V was pared by 3 bases and J by 8 bases, with 14 bases between. CDR3 residues: CASSAPGPPEKLFF. The CDR3 bases are TGTGCCAGCAGCGCCCCCGGGCCTCCCGAAAAACTGTTTTTT.

This clone occurred many times. The rearrangement links TRBV11-3 to TRBJ1-1; D uncertain. Trimming removed 4 bases from V and 6 bases from J, with 15 bases in between. Germline loops: CDR1 SGHNT, CDR2 YENEEA. The CDR3 totals 14 residues. As DNA, the CDR3 is TGTGCCAGCAGCTCCTCGACGGGGTACGCTGAAGCTTTCTTT. This encodes CASSSSTGYAEAFF.

This clone has ten or more counts. V is TRBV11-3 and J is TRBJ1-1, with a tentative D call TRBD1 (6 bases). Germline CDR1 and CDR2: SGHNT and YENEEA. There are 16 residues in the CDR3. Trimming shortened V by 4 bases and J by 6 bases, and 21 bases separated the two germline ends. CDR3 region: CASSSTGSSQRAEAFF. CDR3 DNA: TGTGCCAGCAGCTCCACAGGGTCTTCCCAGAGGGCTGAAGCTTTCTTT. Filled out from reference TRBV11-3 and TRBJ1-1, the complete variable domain reads EAGVVQSPRYKIIEKKQPVAFWCNPISGHNTLYWYLQNLGQGPELLIRYENEEAVDDSQLPKDRFSAERLKGVDSTLKIQPAELGDSAVYLCASSSTGSSQRAEAFFGQGTRLTVV.

Ten or more counts support this clone. The chain links TRBV6-8 to TRBJ1-2; weak D call: TRBD1 (5 bases). Trimming left V 2 bases short and J 5 bases short, with 9 bases between. Per germline, CDR1 MNHGY and CDR2 SAAAGT. CDR3 length: 13 amino acids. CDR3 region: CASSYLQAYGYTF. As DNA, the CDR3 is TGTGCCAGCAGTTACCTACAGGCATATGGCTACACCTTC.

This clone is medium-sized by share. V and J are TRBV11-3 and TRBJ2-5; possible D gene TRBD1, 5 bases. This CDR3 contains 15 residues. V lost 3 bases to trimming and J lost 2 bases, with 13 bases between them. The V gene's germline CDR1 is SGHNT and CDR2 YENEEA. The CDR3 loop is CASSLIGRAQETQYF. The CDR3, as DNA: TGTGCCAGCAGCTTGATCGGCAGGGCTCAAGAGACCCAGTACTTC.

By frequency in the sample, this clone is medium-sized. This chain connects TRBV11-3 to TRBJ2-1, with 7 bases lining up with TRBD2. The germline gives CDR1 SGHNT, CDR2 YENEEA. CDR3 length equals 15 residues. V was clipped by 5 bases and J by 4 bases; unmatched bases: 8. CDR3 in amino acids: CASSIGLGPYNEQFF. The CDR3 region has the DNA TGTGCCAGCAGCATAGGACTAGGCCCGTACAATGAGCAGTTCTTC. The full variable domain, with the rest looked up from reference TRBV11-3 and TRBJ2-1, is EAGVVQSPRYKIIEKKQPVAFWCNPISGHNTLYWYLQNLGQGPELLIRYENEEAVDDSQLPKDRFSAERLKGVDSTLKIQPAELGDSAVYLCASSIGLGPYNEQFFGPGTRLTVL.

In its sample, this clone ranks as medium-sized. V and J are TRBV11-3 and TRBJ1-2; TRBD1 is a possible D gene (5 bases). The CDR3 totals 15 residues. The germline gives CDR1 SGHNT, CDR2 YENEEA. Trimming took off 4 bases at V and 3 bases at J, with 15 bases between the two ends. The CDR3 bases are TGTGCCAGCAGCTCCCCGGGACGGGGTGACTATGGCTACACCTTC. Amino acid sequence: CASSSPGRGDYGYTF. Using reference TRBV11-3 and TRBJ1-2 for the parts outside the CDR3, the full variable domain is EAGVVQSPRYKIIEKKQPVAFWCNPISGHNTLYWYLQNLGQGPELLIRYENEEAVDDSQLPKDRFSAERLKGVDSTLKIQPAELGDSAVYLCASSSPGRGDYGYTFGSGTRLTVV.

Here the CDR3 DNA reads TGTGCCAGCAGTTTGGGCCCCCAGGGTGGGACTGAAGCTTTCTTT. As protein: CASSLGPQGGTEAFF. V gene TRBV28 combines with J gene TRBJ1-1; D possibly corresponds to TRBD1 (5 bases). V was clipped by 3 bases and J by 5 bases, with 16 bases between them. CDR3 size: 15 residues. Germline CDR1 is MDHEN and CDR2 is SYDVKM.

This clone was counted only a few times. The V gene is TRBV4-2, the J gene TRBJ1-3; D uncertain. CDR1 is LGHNA and CDR2 is YNFKEQ in the germline V gene. Trimming took off 0 bases at V and 0 bases at J, with 24 bases between the two ends. The CDR3 runs to 21 residues. The CDR3 DNA reads TGTGCCAGCAGCCAAGAGATGTTATCGGCCGGAAAGATCTCCTCTGGAAACACCATATATTTT. This codes for CASSQEMLSAGKISSGNTIYF.

This clone showed up just a few times. V and J are TRBV6-8 and TRBJ2-7; no clear D gene. Germline-derived CDR1 and CDR2 are MNHGY and SAAAGT. Trimming left V 6 bases short and J 1 base short, with 10 bases between. CDR3 length: 13 residues. The CDR3 DNA reads as TGTGCCAGCAGAGGTGGCAATTCCTACGAGCAGTACTTC. This encodes CASRGGNSYEQYF.

This clone is categorized as large. The chain combines TRBV19 with TRBJ2-2, with 12 bases aligning to TRBD2. The CDR3 consists of 20 residues. The germline V gene encodes CDR1 LNHDA and CDR2 SQIVND (reference sequence). The junction had 14 bases not matched to a gene; V was cut back by 2 bases and J by 4 bases. The CDR3 sequence is CASSIRLAGDKAPGTGELFF. The DNA for the CDR3 is TGTGCCAGTAGTATACGACTAGCGGGGGATAAAGCCCCGGGCACCGGGGAGCTGTTTTTT.

This clone has more than one count but fewer than ten. The chain carries TRBV30 and TRBJ2-7; 7 bases fit TRBD1. Germline lookup yields CDR1 GTSNPN and CDR2 SVGIG (reference sequence). V lost 7 bases, J lost 2 bases, and 5 bases stayed unmatched. The CDR3 covers 12 residues. This CDR3 is CAYKQGTYEQYF. CDR3 coding DNA: TGTGCCTATAAACAGGGGACCTACGAGCAGTACTTC.

The chain couples TRBV11-3 to TRBJ1-2; perhaps TRBD1 as D (6 bases). The germline gives CDR1 SGHNT, CDR2 YENEEA. V was shortened by 0 bases and J by 4 bases, with 18 bases between the two germline ends. This CDR3 is 17 amino acids long. The CDR3 is CASSLERSGGSGYGYTF. In nucleotides, the CDR3 is TGTGCCAGCAGCTTAGAACGTTCGGGGGGCTCGGGCTATGGCTACACCTTC. Full variable domain (outside the CDR3, taken from reference TRBV11-3 and TRBJ1-2): EAGVVQSPRYKIIEKKQPVAFWCNPISGHNTLYWYLQNLGQGPELLIRYENEEAVDDSQLPKDRFSAERLKGVDSTLKIQPAELGDSAVYLCASSLERSGGSGYGYTFGSGTRLTVV.

This clone was observed many times. The chain is built from TRBV11-3 and TRBJ2-1, with 15 positions matching TRBD2. The CDR3 is made up of 18 amino acids. Germline CDR1 reads SGHNT; CDR2 reads YENEEA. J was trimmed by 5 bases and V by 2 bases; bases with no gene match: 7. In DNA, the CDR3 is TGTGCCAGCAGCTTAAGGTCGGGACTAGCGGGGGGAAACAATGAGCAGTTCTTC. It specifies CASSLRSGLAGGNNEQFF.

The CDR3 nucleotides read TGTGCCAGTAGTTCCGACAGGCCTACTAATGAAAAACTGTTTTTT. This translates into CASSSDRPTNEKLFF. The J gene is TRBJ1-4, the V gene TRBV19, with a possible D match to TRBD1 (6 bases). The V and J ends lost 5 bases and 2 bases respectively, with 12 bases between them. Germline V gene sequence: CDR1 LNHDA, CDR2 SQIVND (reference sequence). CDR3 size: 15 residues.

This clone occurred many times. The chain combines TRBV6-8 with TRBJ2-3; 14 bases align to TRBD2. This CDR3 has 14 amino acids. J gave up 5 bases and V 10 bases, and 5 bases lay outside the gene matches. Germline V gene sequence: CDR1 MNHGY, CDR2 SAAAGT. CDR3 protein: CATGTSGGEDTQYF. The CDR3 DNA is TGTGCCACCGGGACTAGCGGGGGTGAAGATACGCAGTATTTT.

This clone was seen only a few times. This chain connects TRBV30 to TRBJ1-1; 10 nucleotides line up with TRBD1. The CDR3 spans 16 residues. The J segment lost 6 bases and the V segment lost 2 bases, leaving 12 bases of the junction unmatched. Germline V gene data show CDR1 as GTSNPN and CDR2 as SVGIG (reference sequence). The CDR3 region is CAWSKGQGSRVSEAFF. The DNA of the CDR3 is TGTGCCTGGAGTAAGGGACAGGGGAGTCGGGTCTCTGAAGCTTTCTTT.

In its sample, this clone is large. The chain has TRBV18 and TRBJ1-1, with D unclear. V was cut by 4 bases and J by 0 bases, with 9 bases left in between. CDR3 length equals 14 residues. Germline V CDR1 and CDR2: KGHSH, LQKENI. The CDR3 protein is CASSLDQMNTEAFF. Here the CDR3 DNA reads TGTGCCAGCTCACTTGATCAGATGAACACTGAAGCTTTCTTT.

In its sample, this clone ranks as medium-sized. The rearrangement uses TRBV11-3 and TRBJ1-6; 7 bases fit TRBD1. After removal of 3 bases from V and 7 bases from J, the junction contained 6 bases not matched to a gene. Germline lookup yields CDR1 SGHNT and CDR2 YENEEA. The CDR3 has 15 amino acids. As DNA, the CDR3 is TGTGCCAGCAGCTTCCGGGACAGCGAGAATTCACCCCTCCACTTT. Its translation: CASSFRDSENSPLHF.

V gene TRBV6-8 combines with J gene TRBJ2-5; tentatively, D is TRBD1 or TRBD2 (6 bases each). The CDR3 sequence is 14 residues long. V lost 2 bases to trimming and J lost 5 bases, with 12 bases between them. Germline CDR1 is MNHGY and CDR2 is SAAAGT. CDR3 sequence: CASSYGGGEETQYF. The CDR3 nucleotides are TGTGCCAGCAGTTACGGGGGCGGGGAGGAGACCCAGTACTTC.

The rearrangement links TRBV19 to TRBJ1-3; 7 bases agree with TRBD1. V was clipped by 10 bases and J by 1 base; unmatched bases: 16. This CDR3 comprises 17 residues. Germline V CDR1 and CDR2: LNHDA, SQIVND (reference sequence). This CDR3 is CATSRFLGGASGNTIYF. DNA of the CDR3: TGTGCCACCTCGAGATTTTTAGGGGGCGCATCTGGAAACACCATATATTTT.

The chain carries TRBV19 and TRBJ2-2, with D uncertain. Germline CDR1 reads LNHDA; CDR2 reads SQIVND (reference sequence). The length of the CDR3 is 13 residues. V was clipped by 4 bases and J by 0 bases, with 3 bases between them. The CDR3 DNA follows: TGTGCCAGTAGTAACCCGAACACCGGGGAGCTGTTTTTT. It is translated as CASSNPNTGELFF.

This clone has a count of ten or more. No DNA is shown, since the ends of the CDR3 on it are uncertain; the CDR3 is the one TCRdb lists. The chain uses TRBV11-3 and TRBJ2-7. CDR1 is SGHNT, CDR2 YENEEA, per germline. Both ends counted, the CDR3 spans 15 residues. CDR3 loop: CASSFGAGRPYEQYV.

This clone was seen more than once but under ten times. The rearrangement joins TRBV11-3 to TRBJ2-5, with 11 bases identical to TRBD2. J gave up 2 bases and V 5 bases, and 7 bases lay outside the gene matches. The CDR3 has 16 residues. In germline, CDR1 is SGHNT, CDR2 YENEEA. CDR3 sequence reads: CASSPLAGGPQETQYF. CDR3 DNA: TGTGCCAGCAGCCCTTTAGCGGGGGGGCCTCAAGAGACCCAGTACTTC.

The CDR3 sequence: CASSYGHRGGYTF. CDR3 bases: TGTGCCAGCAGTTACGGTCACAGGGGCGGCTACACCTTC. The gene calls are TRBV6-8 and TRBJ1-2; 7 nucleotides match TRBD1. Trimming took 2 bases from V and 8 from J; bases not matched to a gene: 5. CDR3 length: 13 residues. Germline V gene sequence: CDR1 MNHGY, CDR2 SAAAGT.